What follows is one T cell receptor beta chain and its context. These data come from a study of control samples from healthy donors and cancer patients. The CDR3 runs to 14 residues. The V gene's germline CDR1 is SGHVS and CDR2 FNYEAQ. J lost 6 bases, V lost 5 bases, and 7 bases had no gene match. Here immunoSEQ multiplex PCR was the method, and the copy in TCRdb shows in-frame clones only, minus some. Here the sample spans approximately 70,000 clones, roughly 84% being singletons. This rearrangement joins TRBV7-6 to TRBJ2-7; 10 bases map to TRBD2. The source is a man aged 50 to 60 in good health. Sequencing was performed on blood. The CDR3 is CASSLSGRRSEQYF. Here the CDR3 DNA reads TGTGCCAGCAGCCTTAGCGGGAGGAGATCCGAGCAGTACTTC.